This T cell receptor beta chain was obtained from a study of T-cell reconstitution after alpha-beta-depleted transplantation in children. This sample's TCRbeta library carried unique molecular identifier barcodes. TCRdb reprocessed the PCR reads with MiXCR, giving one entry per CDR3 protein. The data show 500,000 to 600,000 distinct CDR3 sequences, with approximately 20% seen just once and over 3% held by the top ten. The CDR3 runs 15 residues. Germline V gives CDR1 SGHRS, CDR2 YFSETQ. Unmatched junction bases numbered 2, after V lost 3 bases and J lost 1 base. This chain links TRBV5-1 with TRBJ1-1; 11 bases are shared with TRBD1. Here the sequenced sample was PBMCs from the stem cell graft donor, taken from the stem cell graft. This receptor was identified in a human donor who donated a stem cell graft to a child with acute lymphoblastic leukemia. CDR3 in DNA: TGCGCCAGCAGCTCTGGGACAGGGGGGAACACTGAAGCTTTCTTT. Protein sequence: CASSSGTGGNTEAFF. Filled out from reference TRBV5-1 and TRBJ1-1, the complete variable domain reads KAGVTQTPRYLIKTRGQQVTLSCSPISGHRSVSWYQQTPGQGLQFLFEYFSETQRNKGNFPGRFSGRQFSNSRSEMNVSTLELGDSALYLCASSSGTGGNTEAFFGQGTRLTVV.